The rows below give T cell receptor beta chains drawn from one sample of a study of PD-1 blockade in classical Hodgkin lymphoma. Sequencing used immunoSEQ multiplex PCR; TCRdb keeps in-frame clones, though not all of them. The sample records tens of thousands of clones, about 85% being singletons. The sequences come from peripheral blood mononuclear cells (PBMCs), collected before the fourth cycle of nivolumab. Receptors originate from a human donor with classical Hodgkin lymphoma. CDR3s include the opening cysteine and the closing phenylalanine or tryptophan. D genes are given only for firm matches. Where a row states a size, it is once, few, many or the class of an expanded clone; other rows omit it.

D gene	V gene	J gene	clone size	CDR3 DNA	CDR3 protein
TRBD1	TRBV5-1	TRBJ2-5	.	TGCGCCAGCAGCGCCGGTGAGACAGGGACGAGGGACTTC	CASSAGETGTRDF
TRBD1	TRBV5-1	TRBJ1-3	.	TGCGCCAGCAGCTTTGGACAGGGAACAGAGTTGGCTGGAAACACCATATATTTT	CASSFGQGTELAGNTIYF
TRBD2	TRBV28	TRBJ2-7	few	TGTGCCAGCAGTTTTCGCGGGGGGGTTGGCGAGCAGTACTTC	CASSFRGGVGEQYF
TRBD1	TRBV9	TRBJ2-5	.	TGTGCCAGCAGCGCGACGGACAGGGCTGGCGAGACCCAGTACTTC	CASSATDRAGETQYF
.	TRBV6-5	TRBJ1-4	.	TGTGCCAGCAGTTCCGGCGCTACTAATGAAAAACTGTTTTTT	CASSSGATNEKLFF
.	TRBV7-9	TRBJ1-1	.	TGTGCCAGCAGCTTAGTGGAGAACACTGAAGCTTTCTTT	CASSLVENTEAFF
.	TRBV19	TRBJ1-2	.	TGTGCCAGTAGCCCCGTGGGCAACTATGGCTACACCTTC	CASSPVGNYGYTF
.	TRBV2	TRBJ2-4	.	TGTGCCAGCAGTGCGGGGGCGGCCAAAAACATTCAGTACTTC	CASSAGAAKNIQYF
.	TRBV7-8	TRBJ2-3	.	TGTGCCAGCAGCTTAGGAGGTTACACAGATACGCAGTATTTT	CASSLGGYTDTQYF
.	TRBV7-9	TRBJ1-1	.	TGTGCCAGCAGCTTGGCGACAGGCGGCACTGAAGCTTTCTTT	CASSLATGGTEAFF
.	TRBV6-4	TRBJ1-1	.	.	CASSDFRGAVTEAFF
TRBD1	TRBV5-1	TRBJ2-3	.	TGCGCCAGCAGCCGCGGACAGGGGGTTGGTGATTTT	CASSRGQGVGDF
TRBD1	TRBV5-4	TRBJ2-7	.	TGTGCCAGCAGTTATGGACAGGACCTTAATCGCGAGCAGTACTTC	CASSYGQDLNREQYF
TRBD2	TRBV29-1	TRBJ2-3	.	TGCAGCGTTGGACGGACTAGCGGGGGGGCAATAGATACGCAGTATTTT	CSVGRTSGGAIDTQYF
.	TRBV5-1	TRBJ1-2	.	TGCGCCAGCAGCTTGGAAAGGTTTGGCTACACCTTC	CASSLERFGYTF
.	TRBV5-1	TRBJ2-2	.	TGCGCCAGCAGCTTGGATGCCGGGGAGCTGTTTTTT	CASSLDAGELFF
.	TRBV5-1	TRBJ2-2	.	TGCGCCAGCAGCTTGGAGGGGGGGACCACCGGGGAGCTGTTTTTT	CASSLEGGTTGELFF
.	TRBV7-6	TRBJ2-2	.	TGTGCAGTTGCCAGAAGTGGGGGAACCGGGGAGCTGTTTTTT	CAVARSGGTGELFF
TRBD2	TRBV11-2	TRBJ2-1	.	TGTGCCAGCAGTGGTAGCGGGGGGGCCTTCTACAATGAGCAGTTCTTC	CASSGSGGAFYNEQFF
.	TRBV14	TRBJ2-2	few	TGTGCCAGCAGCCATCGGTACACCGGGGAGCTGTTTTTT	CASSHRYTGELFF
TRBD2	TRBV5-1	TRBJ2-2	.	TGCGCCAGCAGCCAAGGACTAGCGGGGATCTACACCGGGGAGCTGTTTTTT	CASSQGLAGIYTGELFF
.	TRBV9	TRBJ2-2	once	TGTGCCAGCAGCGACCCAAAGGGGCAGATATTCACCGGGGAGCTGTTTTTT	CASSDPKGQIFTGELFF
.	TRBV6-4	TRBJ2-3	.	TGTGCCAGCAGGCCGACAGGTATTAGCACAGATACGCAGTATTTT	CASRPTGISTDTQYF
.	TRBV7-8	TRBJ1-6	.	TGTGCCAGCAGCTTATTTTTTCGTGGGGGGACCGGATTCCCCCTCCACTTT	CASSLFFRGGTGFPLHF
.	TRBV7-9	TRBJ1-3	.	TGTGCCGCCGTGGGGGATAACCTTGGAAACACCATATATTTT	CAAVGDNLGNTIYF
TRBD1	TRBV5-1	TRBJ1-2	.	TGCGCCAGCACCTTAACAGGGGGAAAAGACTATGGCTACACCTTC	CASTLTGGKDYGYTF
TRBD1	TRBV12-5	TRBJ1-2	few	TGTGCTAGTGGTTTGACGGGACAGGGAGACTATGGCTACACCTTC	CASGLTGQGDYGYTF
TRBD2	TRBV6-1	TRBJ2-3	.	TGTGCCAGCAGTGGGCAACTAGCGGGGGGTGCGGATACGCAGTATTTT	CASSGQLAGGADTQYF
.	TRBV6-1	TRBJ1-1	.	TGTGCCAGCAGCCCGGACACCTACACTGAAGCTTTCTTT	CASSPDTYTEAFF
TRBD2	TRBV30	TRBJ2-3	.	TGTGCCTGGAGTGGGACTAGCGGGGATCATAGCACAGATACGCAGTATTTT	CAWSGTSGDHSTDTQYF